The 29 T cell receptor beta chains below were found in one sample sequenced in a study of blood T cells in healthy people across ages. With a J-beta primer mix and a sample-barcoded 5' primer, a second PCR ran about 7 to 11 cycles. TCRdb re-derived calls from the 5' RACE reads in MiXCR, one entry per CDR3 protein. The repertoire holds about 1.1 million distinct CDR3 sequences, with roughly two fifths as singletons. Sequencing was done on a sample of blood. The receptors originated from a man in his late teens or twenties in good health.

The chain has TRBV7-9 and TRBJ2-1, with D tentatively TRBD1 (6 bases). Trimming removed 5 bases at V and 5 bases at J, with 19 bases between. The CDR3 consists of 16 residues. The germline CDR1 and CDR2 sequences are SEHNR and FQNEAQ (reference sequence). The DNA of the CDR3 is TGTGCCAGCAGCCCGCCGATCGACAGGACTGACAATGAGCAGTTCTTC. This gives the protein CASSPPIDRTDNEQFF.

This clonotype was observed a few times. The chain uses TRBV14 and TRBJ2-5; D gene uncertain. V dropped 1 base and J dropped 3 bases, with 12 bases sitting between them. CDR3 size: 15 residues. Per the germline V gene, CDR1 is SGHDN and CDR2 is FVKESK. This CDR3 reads CASSQVWGKEETQYF. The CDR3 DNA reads TGTGCCAGCAGCCAAGTTTGGGGAAAAGAAGAGACCCAGTACTTC.

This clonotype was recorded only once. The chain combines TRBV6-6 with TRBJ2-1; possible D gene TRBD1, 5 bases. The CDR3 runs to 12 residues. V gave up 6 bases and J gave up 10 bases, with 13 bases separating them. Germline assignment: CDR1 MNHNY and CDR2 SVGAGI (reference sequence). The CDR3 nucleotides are TGTGCCAGCAGCCAGACAGTCTACGAGCAGTTCTTC. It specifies CASSQTVYEQFF.

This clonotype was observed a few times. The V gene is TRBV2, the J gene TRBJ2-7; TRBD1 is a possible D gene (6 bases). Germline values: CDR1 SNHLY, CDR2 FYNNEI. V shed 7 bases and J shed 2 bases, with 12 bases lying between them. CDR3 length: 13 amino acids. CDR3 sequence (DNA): TGTGCCAGCACGGGGACAAGGGCCTACGAGCAGTACTTC. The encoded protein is CASTGTRAYEQYF.

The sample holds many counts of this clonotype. The CDR3 loop is CASSQGVGREKLFF. DNA of the CDR3: TGCGCCAGCAGCCAAGGGGTAGGGCGTGAAAAACTGTTTTTT. This chain joins TRBV4-1 and TRBJ1-4; D remains ambiguous. This CDR3 is built from 14 residues. Germline V gene lookup returns CDR1 MGHRA and CDR2 YSYEKL. Trimming pared 1 base from V and 7 bases from J, leaving 10 bases between.

CDR3 DNA: TGCGCCAGCAGCTTGGCAGGAGCGGGTTACAATGAGCAGTTCTTC. It specifies CASSLAGAGYNEQFF. The chain has TRBV5-1 and TRBJ2-1; possible D gene TRBD2, 6 bases. This CDR3 has 15 amino acids. Germline lookup yields CDR1 SGHRS and CDR2 YFSETQ. Trimming pared 0 bases from V and 4 bases from J, leaving 11 bases between.

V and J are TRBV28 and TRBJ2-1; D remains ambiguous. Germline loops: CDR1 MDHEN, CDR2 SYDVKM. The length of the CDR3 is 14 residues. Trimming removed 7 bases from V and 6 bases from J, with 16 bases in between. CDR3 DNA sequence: TGTGCCAGCACGCCGACACAACCACCCAATGAGCAGTTCTTC. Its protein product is CASTPTQPPNEQFF.

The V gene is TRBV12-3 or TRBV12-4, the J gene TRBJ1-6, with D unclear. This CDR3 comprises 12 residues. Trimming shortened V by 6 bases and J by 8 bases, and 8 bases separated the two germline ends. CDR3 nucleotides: TGTGCCAGCAGCCTTCATGATTCACCCCTCCACTTT. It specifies CASSLHDSPLHF.

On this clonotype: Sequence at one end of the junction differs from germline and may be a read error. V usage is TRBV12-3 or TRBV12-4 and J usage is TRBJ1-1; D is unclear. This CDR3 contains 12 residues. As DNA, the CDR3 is TGTGCCAGCAGGAATGGGGAGACTGGAGCTTTCTTT. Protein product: CASRNGETGAFF.

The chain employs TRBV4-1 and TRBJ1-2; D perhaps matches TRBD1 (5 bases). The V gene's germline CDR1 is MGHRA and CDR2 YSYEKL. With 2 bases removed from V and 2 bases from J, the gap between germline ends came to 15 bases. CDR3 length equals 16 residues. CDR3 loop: CASSQNRQGENYGYTF. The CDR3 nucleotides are TGCGCCAGCAGCCAAAATCGGCAGGGAGAGAACTATGGCTACACCTTC.

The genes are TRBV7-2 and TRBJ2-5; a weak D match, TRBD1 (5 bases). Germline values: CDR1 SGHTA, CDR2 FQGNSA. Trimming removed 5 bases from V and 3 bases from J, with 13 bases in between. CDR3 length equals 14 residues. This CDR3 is CASSIRQTEETQYF. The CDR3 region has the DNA TGTGCCAGCAGCATCAGACAGACAGAAGAGACCCAGTACTTC.

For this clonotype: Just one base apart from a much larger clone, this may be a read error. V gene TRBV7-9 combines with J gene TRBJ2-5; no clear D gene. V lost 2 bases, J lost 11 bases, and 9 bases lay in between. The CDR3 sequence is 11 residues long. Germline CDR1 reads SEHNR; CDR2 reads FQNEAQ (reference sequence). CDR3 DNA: TGTGCCAGCAGCTTAAGTCCTGAGCAGTACTTC. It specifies CASSLSPEQYF.

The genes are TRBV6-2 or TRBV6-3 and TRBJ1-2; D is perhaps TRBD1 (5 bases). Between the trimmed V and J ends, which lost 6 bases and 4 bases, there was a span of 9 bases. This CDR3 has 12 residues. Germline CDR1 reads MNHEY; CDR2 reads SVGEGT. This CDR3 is CASSHRTYGYTF. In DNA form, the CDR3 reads TGTGCCAGCAGCCACAGGACCTATGGCTACACCTTC.

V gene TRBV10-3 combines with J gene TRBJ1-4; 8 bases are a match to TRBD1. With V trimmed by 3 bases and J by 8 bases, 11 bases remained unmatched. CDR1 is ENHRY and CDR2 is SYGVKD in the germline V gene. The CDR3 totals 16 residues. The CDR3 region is CAISDPDRGRGEKLFF. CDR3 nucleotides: TGTGCCATCAGTGACCCAGACAGGGGCAGGGGAGAAAAACTGTTTTTT.

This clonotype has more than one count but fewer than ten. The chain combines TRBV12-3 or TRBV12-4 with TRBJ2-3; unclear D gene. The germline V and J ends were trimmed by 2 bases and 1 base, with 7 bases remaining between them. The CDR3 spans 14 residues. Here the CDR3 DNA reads TGTGCCAGCAGTTTAAACCACCGCACAGATACGCAGTATTTT. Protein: CASSLNHRTDTQYF.

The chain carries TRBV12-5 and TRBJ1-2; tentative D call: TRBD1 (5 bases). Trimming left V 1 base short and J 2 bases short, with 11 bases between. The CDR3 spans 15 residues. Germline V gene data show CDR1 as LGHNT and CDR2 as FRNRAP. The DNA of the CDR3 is TGTGCTAGTGGTTTGGCCCCGGACACGAACTATGGCTACACCTTC. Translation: CASGLAPDTNYGYTF.

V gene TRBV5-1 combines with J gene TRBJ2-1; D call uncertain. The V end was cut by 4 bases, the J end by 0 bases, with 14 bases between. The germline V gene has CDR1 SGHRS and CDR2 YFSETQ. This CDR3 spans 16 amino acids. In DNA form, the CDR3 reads TGCGCCAGCAGCATGCGCATCCAGAGCTCCTACAATGAGCAGTTCTTC. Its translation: CASSMRIQSSYNEQFF.

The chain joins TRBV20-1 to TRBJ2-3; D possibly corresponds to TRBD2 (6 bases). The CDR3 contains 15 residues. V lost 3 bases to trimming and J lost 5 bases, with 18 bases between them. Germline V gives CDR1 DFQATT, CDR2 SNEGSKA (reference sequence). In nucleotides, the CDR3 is TGCAGTGCTAGTTCGCCGCGGGGAGATGGAGATACGCAGTATTTT. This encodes CSASSPRGDGDTQYF.

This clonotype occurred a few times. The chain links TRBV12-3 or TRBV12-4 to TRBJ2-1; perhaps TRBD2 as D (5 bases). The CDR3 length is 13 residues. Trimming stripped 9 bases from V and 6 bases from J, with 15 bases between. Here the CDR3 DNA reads TGTGCCAGTAGCCGGGGTTTTGGCAATGAGCAGTTCTTC. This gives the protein CASSRGFGNEQFF.

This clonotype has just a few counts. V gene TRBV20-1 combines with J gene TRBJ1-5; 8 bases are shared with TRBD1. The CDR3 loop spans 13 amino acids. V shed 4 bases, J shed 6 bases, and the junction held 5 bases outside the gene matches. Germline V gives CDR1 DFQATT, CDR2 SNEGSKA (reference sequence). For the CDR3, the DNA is TGCAGTGCTACCCACAGGGGGAGTCAGCCCCAGCATTTT. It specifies CSATHRGSQPQHF.

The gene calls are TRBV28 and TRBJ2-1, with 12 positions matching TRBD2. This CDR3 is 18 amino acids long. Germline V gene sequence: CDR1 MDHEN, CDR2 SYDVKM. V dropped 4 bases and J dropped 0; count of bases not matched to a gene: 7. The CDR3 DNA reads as TGTGCCAGCAGTTCGCCTAGCGGGGGGGCCGGCTCCTACAATGAGCAGTTCTTC. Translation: CASSSPSGGAGSYNEQFF.

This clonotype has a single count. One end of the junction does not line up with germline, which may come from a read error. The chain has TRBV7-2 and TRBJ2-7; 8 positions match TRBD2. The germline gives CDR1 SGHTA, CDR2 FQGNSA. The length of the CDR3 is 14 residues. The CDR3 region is CVSSLAGQIYEQYF. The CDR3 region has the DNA TGTGTCAGCAGCTTAGCGGGGCAGATCTACGAGCAGTACTTC.

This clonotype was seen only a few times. The CDR3 DNA reads as TGTGCCAGCAGCCTTTTAAGGGGCACCTACAATGAGCAGTTCTTC. This translates into CASSLLRGTYNEQFF. The V call is TRBV12-3 or TRBV12-4, the J call TRBJ2-1; D is perhaps TRBD1 (5 bases). V was shortened by 6 bases and J by 2 bases, with 14 bases between the two germline ends. The CDR3 runs 15 residues.

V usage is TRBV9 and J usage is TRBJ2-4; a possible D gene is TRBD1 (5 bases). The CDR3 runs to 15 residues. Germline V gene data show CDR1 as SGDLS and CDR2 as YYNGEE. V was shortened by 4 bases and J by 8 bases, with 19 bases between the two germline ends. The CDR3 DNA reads TGTGCCAGCAGCAATAGTATTTACAGGAAACACATTCAGTACTTC. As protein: CASSNSIYRKHIQYF.

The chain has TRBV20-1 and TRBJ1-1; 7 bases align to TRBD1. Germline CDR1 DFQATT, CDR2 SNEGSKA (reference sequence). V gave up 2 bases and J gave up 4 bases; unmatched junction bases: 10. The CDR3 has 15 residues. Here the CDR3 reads CSARNPQGESTEAFF. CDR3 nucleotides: TGCAGTGCTAGAAACCCCCAGGGGGAGAGCACTGAAGCTTTCTTT.

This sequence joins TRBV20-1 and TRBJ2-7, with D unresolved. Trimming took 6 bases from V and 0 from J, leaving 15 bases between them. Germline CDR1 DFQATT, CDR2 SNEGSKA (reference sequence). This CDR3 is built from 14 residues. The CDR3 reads CSATGQRSSYEQYF. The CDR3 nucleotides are TGCAGTGCCACGGGCCAGAGGAGCTCCTACGAGCAGTACTTC.

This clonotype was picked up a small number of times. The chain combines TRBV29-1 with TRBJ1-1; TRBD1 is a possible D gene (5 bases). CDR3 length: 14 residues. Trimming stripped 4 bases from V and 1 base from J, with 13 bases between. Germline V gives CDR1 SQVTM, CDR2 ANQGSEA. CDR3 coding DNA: TGCAGCGTTGGGGGACCGAGTTCGAACACTGAAGCTTTCTTT. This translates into CSVGGPSSNTEAFF.

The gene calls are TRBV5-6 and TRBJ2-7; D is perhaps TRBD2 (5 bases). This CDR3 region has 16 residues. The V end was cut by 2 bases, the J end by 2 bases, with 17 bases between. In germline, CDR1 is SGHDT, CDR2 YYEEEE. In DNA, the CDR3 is TGTGCCAGCAGCTTCCTAACGGGGTCGAGGACCTACGAGCAGTACTTC. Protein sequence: CASSFLTGSRTYEQYF.

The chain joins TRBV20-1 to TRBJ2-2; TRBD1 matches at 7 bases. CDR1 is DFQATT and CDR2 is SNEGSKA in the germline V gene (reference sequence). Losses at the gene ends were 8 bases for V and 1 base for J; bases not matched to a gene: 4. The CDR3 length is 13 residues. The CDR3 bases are TGCAGTACCCGACAGGGGAACACCGGGGAGCTGTTTTTT. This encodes CSTRQGNTGELFF.